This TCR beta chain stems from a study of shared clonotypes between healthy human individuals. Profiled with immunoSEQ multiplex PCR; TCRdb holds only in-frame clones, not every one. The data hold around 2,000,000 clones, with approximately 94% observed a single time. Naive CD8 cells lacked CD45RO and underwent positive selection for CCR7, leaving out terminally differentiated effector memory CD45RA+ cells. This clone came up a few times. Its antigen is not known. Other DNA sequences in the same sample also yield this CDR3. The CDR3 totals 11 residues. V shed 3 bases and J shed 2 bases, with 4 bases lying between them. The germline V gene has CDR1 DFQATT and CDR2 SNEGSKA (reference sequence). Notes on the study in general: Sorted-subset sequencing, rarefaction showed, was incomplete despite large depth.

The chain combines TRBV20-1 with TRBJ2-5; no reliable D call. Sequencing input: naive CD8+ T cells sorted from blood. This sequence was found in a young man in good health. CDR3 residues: CSARTQETQYF. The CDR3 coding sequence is TGCAGTGCTAGGACACAAGAGACCCAGTACTTC.